This TCR beta chain was identified in a study of blood T cell repertoires in COVID-19. The data were produced by immunoSEQ multiplex PCR, yet TCRdb's version contains in-frame clones alone and is incomplete. The sample holds roughly 300,000 clones, 85% seen once. The trim removed 4 bases at V and 4 bases at J, leaving 16 bases unmatched. This CDR3 has 18 residues. CDR1 and CDR2 (germline): SGHAT, FQNNGV. Ages ranged from about 18 to 89 years, with residence in some 25 US areas. Two consecutive negative NP/OP PCR tests, clearance, or resolved symptoms defined Cohort 3 recovery. The sample taken for sequencing was PBMCs or T cells enriched from blood (not recorded which). This chain joins TRBV11-2 and TRBJ2-7; 10 bases match TRBD2. The origin of this receptor is a woman aged 45 to 65 who had recovered from COVID-19. For the CDR3, the DNA is TGTGCCAGCAGCTACAAACAGTATACTAGCGGGGTTCATTACGAGCAGTACTTC. It translates to CASSYKQYTSGVHYEQYF.